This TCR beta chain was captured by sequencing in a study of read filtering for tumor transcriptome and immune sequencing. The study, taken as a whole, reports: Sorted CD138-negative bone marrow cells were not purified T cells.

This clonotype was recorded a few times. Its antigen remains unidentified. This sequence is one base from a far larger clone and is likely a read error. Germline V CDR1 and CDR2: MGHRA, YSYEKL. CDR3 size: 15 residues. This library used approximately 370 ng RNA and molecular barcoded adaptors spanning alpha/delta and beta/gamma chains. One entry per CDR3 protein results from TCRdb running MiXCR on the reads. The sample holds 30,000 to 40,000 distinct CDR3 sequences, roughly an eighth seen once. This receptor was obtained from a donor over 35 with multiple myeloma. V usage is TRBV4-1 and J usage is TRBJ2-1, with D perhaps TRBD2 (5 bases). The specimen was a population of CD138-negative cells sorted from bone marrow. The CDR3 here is CASSLLSVSYNERFF. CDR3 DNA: TGTGCCAGCAGCCTCCTTAGCGTCTCCTACAATGAGCGGTTCTTC.